This entry is about one TCR beta chain. The antigen remains undetermined. The sample belongs to a study of identifying expanded T cells in peripheral blood. The CDR3 runs 17 residues. Per germline, CDR1 SGHTA and CDR2 FQGNSA. Trimming cost V 5 bases and J 0 bases; bases outside gene matches: 7. No infections or other immune events were documented during collection. Regarding the study as a whole: Clone count variance between roughly 2-week samples rose with total template count. Technical replicates showed around 1.2 changed clones; around 2 weeks approximately 16; four weeks 19.

Profiling relied on immunoSEQ multiplex PCR, and the TCRdb table lists in-frame clones only, not all of them. The table records around 95,000 clones, 75% to 90% of them present only once. V usage is TRBV7-2 and J usage is TRBJ2-2, with 9 bases fitting TRBD1. The sample consisted of blood. This receptor was taken from a person aged 18 to 69 in good health. This CDR3 is CASSKGTGPTNTGELFF. CDR3 DNA sequence: TGTGCCAGCAGCAAAGGGACAGGGCCGACGAACACCGGGGAGCTGTTTTTT.